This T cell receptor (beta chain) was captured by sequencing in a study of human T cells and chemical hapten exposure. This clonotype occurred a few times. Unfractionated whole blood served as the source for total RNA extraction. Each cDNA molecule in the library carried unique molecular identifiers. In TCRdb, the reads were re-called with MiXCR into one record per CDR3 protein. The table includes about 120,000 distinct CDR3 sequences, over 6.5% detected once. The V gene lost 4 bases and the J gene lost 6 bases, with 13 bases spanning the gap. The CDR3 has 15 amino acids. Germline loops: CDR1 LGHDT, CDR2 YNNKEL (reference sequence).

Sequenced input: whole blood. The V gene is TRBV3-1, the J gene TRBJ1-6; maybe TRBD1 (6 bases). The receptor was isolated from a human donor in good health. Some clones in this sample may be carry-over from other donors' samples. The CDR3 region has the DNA TGTGCCAGCAGCCTAGAGACAGGCGGTAATTCACCCCTCCACTTT. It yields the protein CASSLETGGNSPLHF.